This T cell receptor (beta chain) was found in a study of identifying expanded T cells in peripheral blood. Study-wide results and limits: Variance in clone template counts between approximately 2-week samples significantly increased with total template count across all healthy donors. Technical replicates showed around 1.2 changed clones; two weeks approximately 16; four weeks 19.

A word on this clone: Its antigen is undetermined.

Assay used: immunoSEQ multiplex PCR; TCRdb lists only in-frame clones, some missing. The table lists 70,000 to 95,000 clones, 70% to 90% of them singletons, with 7.3% in the top ten. The V gene lost 8 bases and the J gene lost 6 bases, with 16 bases spanning the gap. CDR3 length: 13 amino acids. Germline loops: CDR1 MNHEY, CDR2 SVGAGI. During the collection period, no donor immune events like infections were recorded. The chain is built from TRBV6-5 and TRBJ2-5; the D is unclear. This receptor was obtained from a person aged 18-70 years in good health. The source material was blood. CDR3 DNA sequence: TGTGCCAGCGGTCGGGCAGGAGCAAAGACCCAGTACTTC. As protein: CASGRAGAKTQYF.